This T cell receptor (beta chain) came from a study of T cell changes during pregnancy in multiple sclerosis. CDR1 MNHEY and CDR2 SMNVEV come from the germline V gene (reference sequence). V lost 6 bases to trimming and J lost 6 bases; unmatched junction nucleotides: 4. CDR3 length equals 14 residues. Here immunoSEQ multiplex PCR was the method, and the copy in TCRdb shows in-frame clones only, minus some. Among tens of thousands of clones listed, around 93% were seen once. This clonotype originated in a female donor with multiple sclerosis, enrolled in a pregnancy study. The input for sequencing was peripheral blood, taken in the second trimester of pregnancy. This chain joins TRBV27 and TRBJ2-7; 14 bases align to TRBD2. CDR3 loop: CASRAGTSGSEQYF. For the CDR3, the DNA is TGTGCCAGCAGAGCGGGGACTAGCGGGAGCGAGCAGTACTTC.